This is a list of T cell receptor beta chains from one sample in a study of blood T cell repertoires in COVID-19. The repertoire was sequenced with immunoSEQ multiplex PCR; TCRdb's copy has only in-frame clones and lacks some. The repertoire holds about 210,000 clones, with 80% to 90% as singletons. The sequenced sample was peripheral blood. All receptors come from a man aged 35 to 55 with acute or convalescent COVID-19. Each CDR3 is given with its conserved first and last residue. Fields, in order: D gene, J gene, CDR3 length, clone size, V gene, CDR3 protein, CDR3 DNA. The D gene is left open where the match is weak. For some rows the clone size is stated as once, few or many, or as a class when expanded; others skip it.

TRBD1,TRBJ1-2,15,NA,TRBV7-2,CASSSTGGLTYGYTF,TGTGCCAGCAGTAGCACAGGGGGCTTAACCTATGGCTACACCTTC
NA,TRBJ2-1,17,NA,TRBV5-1,CASSLAMGQGNYNEQFF,TGCGCCAGCAGCTTGGCTATGGGCCAGGGGAACTACAATGAGCAGTTCTTC
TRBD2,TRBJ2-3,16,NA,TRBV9,CASSVGLAGGKDTQYF,TGTGCCAGCAGCGTAGGCCTAGCGGGAGGTAAAGATACGCAGTATTTT
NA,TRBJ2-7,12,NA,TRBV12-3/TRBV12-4,CASNNDPYEQYF,TGTGCCAGCAACAACGATCCTTACGAGCAGTACTTC
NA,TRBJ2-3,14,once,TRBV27,CASSLSALADTQYF,TGTGCCAGCAGTTTATCCGCGCTTGCAGATACGCAGTATTTT
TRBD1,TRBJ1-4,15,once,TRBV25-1,CASSDPTGSNEKLFF,TGTGCCAGCAGTGACCCGACAGGGTCAAATGAAAAACTGTTTTTT
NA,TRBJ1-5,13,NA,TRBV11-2,CASSLGRNQPQHF,TGTGCCAGCAGCTTGGGCCGTAATCAGCCCCAGCATTTT
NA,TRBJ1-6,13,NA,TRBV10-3,CAITEGGGSPLHF,TGTGCCATCACGGAGGGTGGAGGCTCACCCCTCCACTTT
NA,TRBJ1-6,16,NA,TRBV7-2,CASSLAVGNYNSPLHF,TGTGCCAGCAGCTTAGCAGTCGGGAACTATAATTCACCCCTCCACTTT
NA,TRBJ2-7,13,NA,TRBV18,CASSPAPSYEQYF,TGTGCCAGCTCACCGGCTCCAAGCTACGAGCAGTACTTC